The 9 T cell receptor beta chains below were found in one sample sequenced in a study of identical twins (dated by TCRdb to the mid-2010s). The method was 5' RACE. The sequencing machine was an Illumina HiSeq 2000. TCRdb passed the public sequencing reads through fastp at Q25 and MiXCR, retaining productive beta sequences. CDR3 protein duplicates are merged, each entry listing the most common genes and DNA. The sample table lists over 250,000 distinct CDR3 sequences, 7.5% to 9.5% of them with a count of one. The ten top clones hold 6% to 8.5% of the sample. The same data also contributed to another study, on yellow fever vaccine responses in identical twins.

Sequenced input: CD8+ T cells sorted from blood. Every receptor here comes from a woman between 18 and 29 years old in good health.

This clonotype was picked up a small number of times. V and J are TRBV10-3 and TRBJ2-7; 13 bases line up with TRBD2. CDR1 and CDR2 (germline): ENHRY, SYGVKD. V was pared by 7 bases and J by 6 bases, with 9 bases of the junction left unmatched. There are 15 residues in the CDR3. CDR3 sequence: CAITGLAGVVGEQYF. Written as DNA, the CDR3 is TGTGCCATCACCGGACTAGCGGGGGTTGTAGGCGAGCAGTACTTC.

This clonotype was observed many times. The V and J genes are TRBV28 and TRBJ1-6; a weak D match, TRBD1 (6 bases). Trimming pared 4 bases from V and 9 bases from J, leaving 22 bases between. The CDR3 is 17 amino acids. Germline V lookup: CDR1 MDHEN, CDR2 SYDVKM. CDR3 DNA sequence: TGTGCCAGCAGTTACTCCTTGGACTTAGGGGGTGCTTCACCCCTCCACTTT. Translating it yields CASSYSLDLGGASPLHF.

This clonotype was counted only a few times. The V gene is TRBV9, the J gene TRBJ1-1; D gene unclear. The V gene's germline CDR1 is SGDLS and CDR2 YYNGEE. The V gene lost 0 bases and the J gene lost 4 bases, with 16 bases spanning the gap. This CDR3 is built from 16 residues. The CDR3 region is CASSVAPIPGGTEAFF. The CDR3 region has the DNA TGTGCCAGCAGCGTAGCTCCCATCCCGGGCGGCACTGAAGCTTTCTTT.

This clonotype was seen at least ten times. This sequence joins TRBV27 and TRBJ1-2, with D maybe TRBD1 (5 bases). V was trimmed by 3 bases and J by 2 bases, leaving 7 bases between them. The CDR3 spans 13 residues. Germline V CDR1 and CDR2: MNHEY, SMNVEV (reference sequence). The CDR3 DNA reads TGTGCCAGCAGTTTTCGGGGGAACTATGGCTACACCTTC. Translation: CASSFRGNYGYTF.

This clonotype has a count of ten or more. CDR3 sequence (DNA): TGTGCCAGCAGTTCATTAATATCCCCCAATGAGCAGTTCTTC. Translated: CASSSLISPNEQFF. The rearrangement joins TRBV28 to TRBJ2-1; no clear D. Trimming left V 4 bases short and J 6 bases short, with 13 bases between. CDR3 length: 14 residues. Per the germline V gene, CDR1 is MDHEN and CDR2 is SYDVKM.

The table lists this clonotype with a few counts. This chain links TRBV27 with TRBJ2-5; 7 bases align to TRBD2. J was trimmed by 2 bases and V by 2 bases; bases with no gene match: 5. The CDR3 loop spans 15 amino acids. Germline V CDR1 and CDR2: MNHEY, SMNVEV (reference sequence). The chain's CDR3 is CASSLRRGRQETQYF. The CDR3 DNA sequence: TGTGCCAGCAGTTTACGGCGGGGGAGACAAGAGACCCAGTACTTC.

The J gene is TRBJ2-7, the V gene TRBV14, with 8 bases that match TRBD1. The germline CDR1 and CDR2 sequences are SGHDN and FVKESK. This CDR3 has 15 amino acids. Trimming cost V 3 bases and J 4 bases; bases outside gene matches: 8. The CDR3 sequence is CASSHGQGKGYEQYF. Here the CDR3 DNA reads TGTGCCAGCAGCCATGGACAGGGCAAGGGGTACGAGCAGTACTTC.

Many counts were recorded for this clonotype. The chain employs TRBV29-1 and TRBJ2-7; no clear D gene. The germline gives CDR1 SQVTM, CDR2 ANQGSEA. The CDR3 length is 11 residues. Trimming took 2 bases from V and 0 from J, leaving 2 bases between them. Here the CDR3 DNA reads TGCAGCGTTGAACTCTCCTACGAGCAGTACTTC. The encoded protein is CSVELSYEQYF.

This clonotype was counted a few times. The rearrangement joins TRBV11-2 to TRBJ2-1; 9 nucleotides align to TRBD2. The CDR3 is 14 residues long. With 6 bases clipped from V and 3 bases from J, the junction kept 3 bases outside the gene matches. CDR1 and CDR2 from the germline V gene are SGHAT and FQNNGV. CDR3 loop: CASRSSGNYNEQFF. In nucleotides, the CDR3 is TGTGCCAGCAGATCTAGCGGGAACTACAATGAGCAGTTCTTC.